A selection of T cell receptor beta chains follows, all from one sample in a study of cytomegalovirus exposure and HLA in healthy donors. Sequencing was performed with immunoSEQ multiplex PCR; in TCRdb, only in-frame clones are kept and a portion is missing. The table has about 94,000 clones, more than 70% seen once. What was sequenced was PBMCs. Receptors were obtained from a middle-aged woman in good health and CMV-seronegative. The CDR3 runs from the conserved cysteine through the conserved F or W. D genes are given only for firm matches. Only part of the rows carry a size: once, few, many, or a class if the clone is expanded.

CDR3 length,V gene,clone size,D gene,J gene,CDR3 DNA,CDR3 protein
13,TRBV6-1,.,TRBD1,TRBJ1-2,TGTGCCAGCAGTGATGGACAGGCCGGTGGCTACACCTTC,CASSDGQAGGYTF
13,TRBV5-1,.,TRBD2,TRBJ2-5,TGCGCCAGCAACTCCCGGGGGGAAGAGACCCAGTACTTC,CASNSRGEETQYF
16,TRBV7-9,.,TRBD2,TRBJ2-5,TGTGCCAGCAGCCTCAGACTAGCGGGGCCCCAAGAGACCCAGTACTTC,CASSLRLAGPQETQYF
16,TRBV5-5,.,TRBD1,TRBJ1-5,TGTGCCAGCAGCCCAATAGGGGGCGATAGCAATCAGCCCCAGCATTTT,CASSPIGGDSNQPQHF
15,TRBV30,.,.,TRBJ1-1,TGTGCCTGGAGTCAACTTGGGGCGTGGAGCACTGAAGCTTTCTTT,CAWSQLGAWSTEAFF
12,TRBV18,.,TRBD1,TRBJ1-1,TGTGCCAGCTCACCACGGGACAGTGAAGCTTTCTTT,CASSPRDSEAFF
15,TRBV5-1,few,.,TRBJ1-3,TGCGCCAGCAGCTCCGGACAGACCTCTGGAAACACCATATATTTT,CASSSGQTSGNTIYF
15,TRBV5-4,.,TRBD2,TRBJ2-1,TGTGCCAGCAGCTCGGGACTAGCGGGGAAGGATGAGCAGTTCTTC,CASSSGLAGKDEQFF
11,TRBV29-1,.,.,TRBJ2-2,TGCAGCTATGAGGGAGCCGGGGAGCTGTTTTTT,CSYEGAGELFF
14,TRBV7-9,few,TRBD1,TRBJ2-7,TGTGCCAGCAGCTATACAGGGGGTCCCTACGAGCAGTACTTC,CASSYTGGPYEQYF
17,TRBV19,few,.,TRBJ1-5,TGTGCCAGTAGTTCCCTGGACACCATGAATGGCAATCAGCCCCAGCATTTT,CASSSLDTMNGNQPQHF
12,TRBV10-3,.,.,TRBJ2-3,TGTGCCATCAGAGGGGGCACAGATACGCAGTATTTT,CAIRGGTDTQYF